One sample yielded the 30 T cell receptor beta chains listed below, sequenced in a study of human T cells and chemical hapten exposure. Regarding time point: pre-sensitization, week 0. Noted treatment: therapeutic diphenylcyclopropenone sensitization with weekly scalp DPC. Whole blood that had not been fractionated was the source of extracted total RNA. MiXCR was run by TCRdb on the RACE reads, yielding one entry per CDR3 protein. The top ten hold 8.5% to 10% of the sample, which has some 49,000 distinct CDR3 sequences, roughly a tenth seen once. The material sequenced was whole blood, taken in connection with sensitization to the hapten diphenylcyclopropenone (DPC). These receptors originate from a woman aged 25 to 39 with alopecia areata. Some clones in this sample may be carry-over from other donors' samples.

V and J are TRBV20-1 and TRBJ1-5; 7 bases map to TRBD1. J was trimmed by 3 bases and V by 6 bases; bases with no gene match: 8. There are 14 residues in the CDR3. CDR1 and CDR2 from the germline V gene are DFQATT and SNEGSKA (reference sequence). The CDR3: CSALQGSNNQPQHF. The CDR3, as DNA: TGCAGTGCCCTACAGGGGAGTAACAATCAGCCCCAGCATTTT.

This clonotype was counted a few times. The chain uses TRBV12-3 or TRBV12-4 and TRBJ1-2; D gene uncertain. CDR3 length: 12 amino acids. The germline V and J ends were trimmed by 3 bases and 2 bases, with 4 bases remaining between them. CDR3 DNA: TGTGCCAGCAGTTTGTCCAACTATGGCTACACCTTC. As protein: CASSLSNYGYTF.

Of note for this clonotype: At one end, the junction sequence differs from germline, possibly due to a read error. The chain uses TRBV3-1 and TRBJ1-3; possible D gene TRBD1, 6 bases. This CDR3 contains 13 residues. Germline V lookup: CDR1 LGHDT, CDR2 YNNKEL (reference sequence). CDR3 amino acids: CASSNSGGSTCDF. As DNA, the CDR3 is TGTGCCAGCAGCAACTCCGGGGGCAGCACTTGCGATTTT.

Many counts were recorded for this clonotype. V and J are TRBV7-2 and TRBJ2-7; TRBD2 matches at 9 bases. V trimming: 4 bases; J trimming: 6 bases; junction bases outside the gene matches: 7. This CDR3 comprises 14 residues. Germline-derived CDR1 and CDR2 are SGHTA and FQGNSA. The CDR3 nucleotides are TGTGCCAGCAGCTCCATAGCGGGGGCGCCCGAGCAGTACTTC. It is translated as CASSSIAGAPEQYF.

The V call is TRBV29-1, the J call TRBJ1-2, with no clear D. V was shortened by 5 bases and J by 4 bases, with 14 bases between the two germline ends. This CDR3 has 13 residues. Germline V lookup: CDR1 SQVTM, CDR2 ANQGSEA. The CDR3 region has the DNA TGCAGCGTTAAAACGGACGGGCCCTATGGCTACACCTTC. Encoded protein: CSVKTDGPYGYTF.

The sample holds a few counts of this clonotype. V gene TRBV19 combines with J gene TRBJ1-1; 7 bases are a match to TRBD1. V trimming: 2 bases; J trimming: 10 bases; junction bases outside the gene matches: 4. There are 12 residues in the CDR3. Germline assignment: CDR1 LNHDA and CDR2 SQIVND (reference sequence). The DNA for the CDR3 is TGTGCCAGTAGTATAAAGGGGGCGCGAGCTTTCTTT. Protein: CASSIKGARAFF.

The V and J genes are TRBV28 and TRBJ1-1, with TRBD1 matching over 12 bases. The CDR3 sequence is 17 residues long. With 6 bases clipped from V and 1 base from J, the junction kept 9 bases outside the gene matches. CDR1 is MDHEN and CDR2 is SYDVKM in the germline V gene. The CDR3 bases are TGTGCCAGCAGCCCTAGGGGGACAGGGGGCCGGAACACTGAAGCTTTCTTT. As protein: CASSPRGTGGRNTEAFF.

V usage is TRBV16 and J usage is TRBJ1-6; D not resolved. Per germline, CDR1 KGHSY and CDR2 FQNENV. Trimming shortened V by 4 bases and J by 0 bases, and 10 bases separated the two germline ends. The CDR3 extends over 16 amino acids. The CDR3 here is CASSLDVDSYNSPLHF. CDR3 DNA sequence: TGTGCCAGCAGCCTGGACGTGGACTCCTATAATTCACCCCTCCACTTT.

This clonotype was seen a handful of times. The chain combines TRBV7-2 with TRBJ2-1; 13 bases align to TRBD2. Looked up from germline, CDR1 is SGHTA and CDR2 is FQGNSA. CDR3 length: 17 amino acids. J was trimmed by 6 bases and V by 5 bases; bases with no gene match: 10. Written as DNA, the CDR3 is TGTGCCAGCAGCCAAGATCCCCGGACTAGCGGGGGCAATGAGCAGTTCTTC. Amino acids: CASSQDPRTSGGNEQFF. The full variable domain, rest sourced from reference TRBV7-2 and TRBJ2-1, is GAGVSQSPSNKVTEKGKDVELRCDPISGHTALYWYRQSLGQGLEFLIYFQGNSAPDKSGLPSDRFSAERTGGSVSTLTIQRTQQEDSAVYLCASSQDPRTSGGNEQFFGPGTRLTVL.

The table lists this clonotype with a few counts. The CDR3 protein is CAWSTGLNTEAFF. Here the CDR3 DNA reads TGTGCCTGGAGTACAGGTTTGAACACTGAAGCTTTCTTT. The V gene is TRBV30, the J gene TRBJ1-1; a possible D gene is TRBD1 (5 bases). Looked up from germline, CDR1 is GTSNPN and CDR2 is SVGIG (reference sequence). The CDR3 sequence is 13 residues long. V was cut by 2 bases and J by 0 bases, with 7 bases left in between. Based on the CDR3 plus reference TRBV30 and TRBJ1-1, the full variable domain is SQTIHQWPATLVQPVGSPLSLECTVEGTSNPNLYWYRQAAGRGLQLLFYSVGIGQISSEVPQNLSASRPQDRQFILSSKKLLLSDSGFYLCAWSTGLNTEAFFGQGTRLTVV.

The V call is TRBV12-3 or TRBV12-4, the J call TRBJ1-1; D ambiguous. The V end lost 5 bases, the J end lost 9 bases, and 16 bases lay between the germline ends. The CDR3 has 13 amino acids. DNA for the CDR3: TGTGCCAGCAGTGGTACAGCCTTACTTAAAGCTTTCTTT. Translated: CASSGTALLKAFF.

The rearrangement uses TRBV18 and TRBJ2-1; D gene unclear. The V end was cut by 0 bases, the J end by 12 bases, with 15 bases between. The CDR3 is 14 amino acids. Germline values: CDR1 KGHSH, CDR2 LQKENI. CDR3 region: CASSPPPSLSLQFF. CDR3 DNA: TGTGCCAGCTCACCACCGCCCTCCCTTTCCCTGCAGTTCTTC.

The chain employs TRBV28 and TRBJ1-6, with a weak D call TRBD1 (5 bases). V lost 8 bases and J lost 0, with 8 bases in between. CDR3 length equals 14 residues. Germline V gene lookup returns CDR1 MDHEN and CDR2 SYDVKM. CDR3 sequence reads: CASVDSSYNSPLHF. In nucleotides, the CDR3 is TGTGCCAGCGTAGACAGCTCCTATAATTCACCCCTCCACTTT.

This clonotype was counted between two and nine times. The rearrangement joins TRBV6-2 or TRBV6-3 to TRBJ2-1, with 10 bases fitting TRBD2. Germline V gene sequence: CDR1 MNHEY, CDR2 SVGEGT. The V gene end was trimmed by 0 bases and the J gene end by 6 bases; junction bases not matched to a gene: 14. The CDR3 runs to 19 residues. The CDR3 nucleotides read TGTGCCAGCAGTTACTCGAATCAGCGGGGGGGCAGGGATCGCAATGAGCAGTTCTTC. It codes for CASSYSNQRGGRDRNEQFF.

The chain carries TRBV10-3 and TRBJ2-7, with D perhaps matching TRBD2 (6 bases). Germline CDR1 ENHRY, CDR2 SYGVKD. This CDR3 is built from 12 residues. V was trimmed by 0 bases and J by 6 bases, leaving 6 bases between them. In nucleotides, the CDR3 is TGTGCCATCAGTGAGTCGGGGGGCGAGCAGTACTTC. Its protein is CAISESGGEQYF.

This clonotype was seen a handful of times. This chain connects TRBV12-3 or TRBV12-4 to TRBJ2-1, with a possible D match to TRBD2 (5 bases). The CDR3 runs to 12 residues. Deletions cut 6 bases from V and 12 bases from J, with 15 bases between. Written as DNA, the CDR3 is TGTGCCAGCAGCCCGAGCGGAGAAACGCAGTTCTTC. Its protein is CASSPSGETQFF.

The chain uses TRBV6-5 and TRBJ2-6; no firm D call. The CDR3 spans 14 residues. V dropped 6 bases and J dropped 10 bases, with 16 bases sitting between them. In germline, CDR1 is MNHEY, CDR2 SVGAGI. In nucleotides, the CDR3 is TGTGCCAGCAGCCCTGGGGTCGCTACGAACGTCCTGACTTTC. The encoded protein is CASSPGVATNVLTF.

J is TRBJ1-4 and V is TRBV28, with 7 bases aligning to TRBD1. The germline V gene encodes CDR1 MDHEN and CDR2 SYDVKM. Trimming cost V 5 bases and J 4 bases; bases outside gene matches: 10. CDR3 length: 16 amino acids. The CDR3 loop is CASSDSGTVRNEKLFF. CDR3 in DNA: TGTGCCAGCAGTGATTCCGGGACAGTGCGTAATGAAAAACTGTTTTTT.

By sample fraction, this clonotype is medium-sized. The CDR3: CASSPPGQEGNTGELFF. The CDR3 DNA reads as TGTGCCAGCAGCCCTCCCGGACAGGAGGGCAACACCGGGGAGCTGTTTTTT. The chain uses TRBV7-9 and TRBJ2-2, with D possibly TRBD1 on 7 matching bases. The CDR3 loop spans 17 amino acids. Trimming took off 5 bases at V and 2 bases at J, with 18 bases between the two ends. Germline loops: CDR1 SEHNR, CDR2 FQNEAQ (reference sequence).

This clonotype has only a few counts. The chain is built from TRBV29-1 and TRBJ2-3, with 9 bases fitting TRBD1. With 4 bases clipped from V and 3 bases from J, the junction kept 5 bases outside the gene matches. This CDR3 spans 14 amino acids. Germline-derived CDR1 and CDR2 are SQVTM and ANQGSEA. CDR3: CSVGTGGDTDTQYF. CDR3 bases: TGCAGCGTTGGCACAGGGGGCGATACAGATACGCAGTATTTT.

A few counts support this clonotype. The genes are TRBV24-1 and TRBJ2-1; D is perhaps TRBD1 (5 bases). V lost 9 bases and J lost 2, with 16 bases in between. CDR3 length: 15 amino acids. The germline V gene encodes CDR1 KGHDR and CDR2 SFDVKD. In DNA, the CDR3 is TGTGCCACCGGCCCCACCAGGGCAACCTACAATGAGCAGTTCTTC. Amino acids: CATGPTRATYNEQFF.

This clonotype has at least ten counts. The chain joins TRBV6-5 to TRBJ2-6, with unresolved D. Germline V gene lookup returns CDR1 MNHEY and CDR2 SVGAGI. The CDR3 has 17 residues. V shed 4 bases and J shed 1 base, with 14 bases lying between them. CDR3: CASSSRNTRSGANVLTF. The CDR3 nucleotides are TGTGCCAGCAGTTCCAGGAACACGAGATCTGGGGCCAACGTCCTGACTTTC.

This clonotype was detected ten times or more. The chain joins TRBV19 to TRBJ2-2; D gene ambiguous. V was cut by 1 base and J by 4 bases, with 10 bases left in between. Looked up from germline, CDR1 is LNHDA and CDR2 is SQIVND (reference sequence). This CDR3 contains 15 residues. The CDR3 reads CASSIGAEGTGELFF. The CDR3 DNA follows: TGTGCCAGTAGTATAGGGGCGGAAGGCACCGGGGAGCTGTTTTTT.

This clonotype was seen many times. This rearrangement joins TRBV7-9 to TRBJ2-7, with 8 bases lining up with TRBD1. V shed 5 bases and J 4 bases; nucleotides not matched to a gene: 1. Germline V gene sequence: CDR1 SEHNR, CDR2 FQNEAQ (reference sequence). The CDR3 runs 12 residues. The CDR3 loop is CASSGQGYEQYF. The DNA for the CDR3 is TGTGCCAGCAGCGGACAGGGATACGAGCAGTACTTC.

This clonotype was seen only a few times. The rearrangement uses TRBV7-2 and TRBJ2-3; no reliable D call. The V end lost 3 bases, the J end lost 6 bases, and 10 bases lay between the germline ends. The germline CDR1 and CDR2 sequences are SGHTA and FQGNSA. The CDR3 loop spans 13 amino acids. The CDR3 DNA reads TGTGCCAGCAGCTTTAATAGTGTGGATACGCAGTATTTT. It codes for CASSFNSVDTQYF.

This clonotype was observed many times. The chain has TRBV28 and TRBJ2-1; no definite D call. The V gene lost 5 bases and the J gene lost 0 bases, with 11 bases spanning the gap. The CDR3 sequence is 15 residues long. CDR1 is MDHEN and CDR2 is SYDVKM in the germline V gene. The CDR3 loop reads CASSPDRSSYNEQFF. The CDR3 nucleotides read TGTGCCAGCAGTCCGGACCGAAGCTCCTACAATGAGCAGTTCTTC.

This clonotype was observed a handful of times. The chain has TRBV11-2 and TRBJ2-1, with D perhaps TRBD2 (7 bases). Germline V gene sequence: CDR1 SGHAT, CDR2 FQNNGV. Between the trimmed V and J ends, which lost 5 bases and 5 bases, there was a span of 19 bases. The CDR3 length is 16 residues. CDR3 amino acids: CASSNNRGDIHNEQFF. In DNA, the CDR3 is TGTGCCAGCAGCAACAACCGGGGGGACATTCACAATGAGCAGTTCTTC. Filled out from reference TRBV11-2 and TRBJ2-1, the complete variable domain reads EAGVAQSPRYKIIEKRQSVAFWCNPISGHATLYWYQQILGQGPKLLIQFQNNGVVDDSQLPKDRFSAERLKGVDSTLKIQPAKLEDSAVYLCASSNNRGDIHNEQFFGPGTRLTVL.

This clonotype was observed many times. V gene TRBV7-6 combines with J gene TRBJ1-5; unclear D gene. Trimming removed 2 bases from V and 3 bases from J, with 11 bases in between. The CDR3 is 15 amino acids. Germline V gene data show CDR1 as SGHVS and CDR2 as FNYEAQ. The CDR3 DNA sequence: TGTGCCAGCAGCTTATCGGGCAGTCCCAATCAGCCCCAGCATTTT. This codes for CASSLSGSPNQPQHF.

Ten or more counts support this clonotype. This chain uses TRBV7-3 with TRBJ1-2; the match to TRBD1 covers 10 bases. The CDR3 totals 14 residues. V shed 3 bases and J 2 bases; nucleotides not matched to a gene: 0. The germline V gene encodes CDR1 SGHTA and CDR2 FQGTGA. As DNA, the CDR3 is TGTGCCAGCAGCTTGGGACAGGGGAACTATGGCTACACCTTC. Amino acids: CASSLGQGNYGYTF.

Only a few counts were recorded for this clonotype. The V call is TRBV6-2 or TRBV6-3, the J call TRBJ2-7, with TRBD1 matching over 7 bases. Trimming removed 4 bases from V and 7 bases from J; junction bases left unmatched: 4. Germline CDR1 and CDR2: MNHEY and SVGEGT. This CDR3 contains 12 residues. The CDR3 spells CASSSQGWEQYF. CDR3 bases: TGTGCCAGCAGTTCACAGGGGTGGGAGCAGTACTTC.